The 20 T cell receptor beta chains below were found in one sample sequenced in a study of blood T cell repertoires in COVID-19. Sequencing used immunoSEQ multiplex PCR; TCRdb keeps in-frame clones, though not all of them. The data contain around 19,000 clones, approximately 86% of them singletons. The sequenced material came from peripheral blood. Source of these receptors: a human donor in a cohort sampled during active COVID-19. The donor label of this sample is uncertain.

The gene calls are TRBV6-1 and TRBJ1-5; maybe TRBD1 (6 bases). CDR3 size: 17 residues. The germline V gene encodes CDR1 MNHNS and CDR2 SASEGT. V was shortened by 2 bases and J by 3 bases, with 17 bases between the two germline ends. CDR3 DNA: TGTGCCAGCAGTGAAAGGTCGGGGGGCTCTTTCAATCAGCCCCAGCATTTT. This gives the protein CASSERSGGSFNQPQHF.

V and J are TRBV5-1 and TRBJ2-5, with a weak D call TRBD1 (5 bases). The CDR3 extends over 12 amino acids. Germline V gene sequence: CDR1 SGHRS, CDR2 YFSETQ. Trimming left V 6 bases short and J 5 bases short, with 11 bases between. The CDR3 coding sequence is TGCGCCAGCACCAGGGATTCGGAGACCCAGTACTTC. Amino acid sequence: CASTRDSETQYF.

The gene calls are TRBV3-1 (or the pseudogene TRBV3-2) and TRBJ2-3; unclear D gene. V was cut by 1 base and J by 10 bases, with 9 bases left in between. Germline CDR1 is LGHDT and CDR2 is YNNKEL (reference sequence). The CDR3 extends over 12 amino acids. CDR3 nucleotides: TGTGCCAGCAGCCAAGTTCGTTCGGCGCAGTATTTT. Translating gives CASSQVRSAQYF.

V and J are TRBV5-1 and TRBJ2-7, with 12 bases that match TRBD2. The CDR3 consists of 15 residues. Trimming at V came to 3 bases and at J to 7 bases, leaving 8 bases not matched to a gene. In germline, CDR1 is SGHRS, CDR2 YFSETQ. This chain's CDR3 is CASSSRLAGAGEQYF. In DNA form, the CDR3 reads TGCGCCAGCAGCTCTAGACTAGCGGGAGCGGGTGAGCAGTACTTC.

The chain combines TRBV10-2 with TRBJ1-4, with 7 positions matching TRBD1. With 5 bases clipped from V and 7 bases from J, the junction kept 4 bases outside the gene matches. Per germline, CDR1 WSHSY and CDR2 SAAADI. The CDR3 runs to 13 residues. Here the CDR3 reads CASSRQGVEKLFF. DNA for the CDR3: TGCGCCAGCAGTAGGCAGGGGGTTGAAAAACTGTTTTTT.

This CDR3 reads CASSSGGPTDTQYF. CDR3 DNA: TGTGCCAGCAGTAGCGGGGGACCCACAGATACGCAGTATTTT. The chain combines TRBV28 with TRBJ2-3; TRBD2 matches at 8 bases. V shed 5 bases and J 2 bases; nucleotides not matched to a gene: 3. This CDR3 contains 14 residues. Per germline, CDR1 MDHEN and CDR2 SYDVKM.

This clone was found once. The rearrangement links TRBV5-5 to TRBJ1-2; 8 nucleotides match TRBD1. The ends lost 1 base at V and 4 bases at J; junction bases unmatched: 3. CDR3 length: 14 residues. Germline V gives CDR1 SGHKS, CDR2 YYEKEE (reference sequence). The CDR3 protein is CASSLQDRVYGYTF. The CDR3 coding sequence is TGTGCCAGCAGCTTGCAGGACAGGGTCTATGGCTACACCTTC.

The gene calls are TRBV5-6 and TRBJ1-1; 7 bases line up with TRBD1. V dropped 3 bases and J dropped 1; count of bases not matched to a gene: 9. Germline CDR1 SGHDT, CDR2 YYEEEE. The CDR3 totals 16 residues. The CDR3 DNA follows: TGTGCCAGCAGCTCCGGCACCGGGACAGCGAACACTGAAGCTTTCTTT. It translates to CASSSGTGTANTEAFF.

This chain connects TRBV9 to TRBJ1-1, with a tentative D call TRBD1 (5 bases). CDR1 is SGDLS and CDR2 is YYNGEE in the germline V gene. This CDR3 is built from 14 residues. Trimming stripped 0 bases from V and 0 bases from J, with 6 bases between. CDR3 in DNA: TGTGCCAGCAGCGTAGACAGGATGAACACTGAAGCTTTCTTT. Protein: CASSVDRMNTEAFF.

J is TRBJ1-5 and V is TRBV10-2; TRBD1 matches at 9 bases. The CDR3 loop spans 13 amino acids. The junction had 4 bases not matched to a gene; V was cut back by 4 bases and J by 9 bases. Germline CDR1 reads WSHSY; CDR2 reads SAAADI. DNA for the CDR3: TGCGCCAGCAGTGGGACAGGGGACCGGCCCCAGCATTTT. As protein: CASSGTGDRPQHF.

The chain is built from TRBV7-2 and TRBJ1-1; 9 positions agree with TRBD1. This CDR3 comprises 14 residues. From germline, CDR1 is SGHTA and CDR2 FQGNSA. V dropped 2 bases and J dropped 5; count of bases not matched to a gene: 3. CDR3 protein: CASSLRGTGTEAFF. CDR3 coding DNA: TGTGCCAGCAGCTTAAGGGGGACAGGGACTGAAGCTTTCTTT. The full variable domain, completed using reference TRBV7-2 and TRBJ1-1, is GAGVSQSPSNKVTEKGKDVELRCDPISGHTALYWYRQSLGQGLEFLIYFQGNSAPDKSGLPSDRFSAERTGGSVSTLTIQRTQQEDSAVYLCASSLRGTGTEAFFGQGTRLTVV.

The V gene is TRBV19, the J gene TRBJ1-3; possible D gene TRBD1, 6 bases. Germline-derived CDR1 and CDR2 are LNHDA and SQIVND (reference sequence). CDR3 size: 14 residues. The V end was cut by 6 bases, the J end by 4 bases, with 13 bases between. DNA for the CDR3: TGTGCCAGTAGAAGCGGGACACGGGGAAACACCATATATTTT. Its protein is CASRSGTRGNTIYF.

The chain carries TRBV5-1 and TRBJ2-7; 13 bases map to TRBD2. V gave up 4 bases and J gave up 3 bases; unmatched junction bases: 13. Germline CDR1 reads SGHRS; CDR2 reads YFSETQ. This CDR3 has 18 amino acids. CDR3 sequence: CASSPGTSGIRGGYEQYF. The DNA of the CDR3 is TGCGCCAGCAGCCCGGGGACTAGCGGGATCCGGGGGGGCTACGAGCAGTACTTC.

The gene calls are TRBV5-1 and TRBJ2-1; 7 bases are shared with TRBD1. The CDR3 spans 14 residues. V lost 5 bases, J lost 0 bases, and 2 bases stayed unmatched. The germline gives CDR1 SGHRS, CDR2 YFSETQ. The chain's CDR3 is CASSGQASYNEQFF. DNA for the CDR3: TGCGCCAGCAGTGGACAGGCCTCCTACAATGAGCAGTTCTTC.

The rearrangement uses TRBV28 and TRBJ1-6; D is ambiguous. CDR3 length: 15 amino acids. Trimming left V 5 bases short and J 3 bases short, with 11 bases between. Per germline, CDR1 MDHEN and CDR2 SYDVKM. CDR3 sequence (DNA): TGTGCCAGCAGTCCCCGCGGGGTCTATAATTCACCCCTCCACTTT. Residues: CASSPRGVYNSPLHF.

The chain carries TRBV29-1 and TRBJ2-1; 13 bases are a match to TRBD2. V trimming: 2 bases; J trimming: 9 bases; junction bases outside the gene matches: 1. Germline loops: CDR1 SQVTM, CDR2 ANQGSEA. This CDR3 has 13 amino acids. The CDR3: CSVERTSGSEQFF. The CDR3, as DNA: TGCAGCGTTGAACGGACTAGCGGGAGTGAGCAGTTCTTC.

This clone appeared a few times. The chain recombines TRBV28 with TRBJ2-5; tentatively, D is TRBD2 (6 bases). There are 15 residues in the CDR3. Trimming took off 5 bases at V and 2 bases at J, with 15 bases between the two ends. In germline, CDR1 is MDHEN, CDR2 SYDVKM. The CDR3 coding sequence is TGTGCCAGCAGTGATCGGGGGACGGGGCAAGAGACCCAGTACTTC. It yields the protein CASSDRGTGQETQYF.

This clone is a singleton in its sample. The gene calls are TRBV5-5 and TRBJ1-4; the D gene is possibly TRBD1 (5 bases). The ends were cut back, 5 bases at V and 8 bases at J, with 19 bases in the middle. CDR1 is SGHKS, CDR2 YYEKEE, per germline (reference sequence). This CDR3 is built from 15 residues. CDR3 coding DNA: TGTGCCAGCAGTCCTTTACCAGGGCCGAACGAAAAACTGTTTTTT. This codes for CASSPLPGPNEKLFF. Full variable domain (outside the CDR3, taken from reference TRBV5-5 and TRBJ1-4): DAGVTQSPTHLIKTRGQQVTLRCSPISGHKSVSWYQQVLGQGPQFIFQYYEKEERGRGNFPDRFSARQFPNYSSELNVNALLLGDSALYLCASSPLPGPNEKLFFGSGTQLSVL.

The chain uses TRBV11-3 and TRBJ1-1; TRBD1 is a possible D gene (6 bases). Germline V gives CDR1 SGHNT, CDR2 YENEEA. This CDR3 has 16 residues. V lost 4 bases, J lost 0 bases, and 15 bases lay in between. In DNA, the CDR3 is TGTGCCAGCAGCTCATCAGGGTACAGGGTGAACACTGAAGCTTTCTTT. Protein sequence: CASSSSGYRVNTEAFF.

The chain has TRBV5-4 and TRBJ2-5; perhaps TRBD1 as D (5 bases). Germline values: CDR1 SGHNT, CDR2 YYREEE (reference sequence). With 4 bases removed from V and 2 bases from J, the gap between germline ends came to 12 bases. The CDR3 contains 14 residues. For the CDR3, the DNA is TGTGCCAGCAGCGGAACAGGCGTACAAGAGACCCAGTACTTC. Its protein product is CASSGTGVQETQYF.